This T cell receptor (beta chain) was profiled in a study of T cell responses to AZD1222 COVID-19 vaccine. As to this clone: Its antigen is not known.

The length of the CDR3 is 16 residues. Losses at the gene ends were 7 bases for V and 0 bases for J; bases not matched to a gene: 6. Germline V lookup: CDR1 SGHRS, CDR2 YFSETQ. Using immunoSEQ multiplex PCR, the repertoire was profiled, and TCRdb retains in-frame clones only, with some absent. The table shows about 110,000 clones, with 80% to 90% occurring only once. Whole-study findings and limits: Once two AZD1222 doses were given, Spike-specific TCR breadth and depth went up. The span of vaccine-associated CD4 TCRs extended across spike, with dominance at 160-218 and 743-854.

The sequence came from an adult in good health. The source material was peripheral blood, sampled on day 0 of AZD1222 vaccination. This chain links TRBV5-1 with TRBJ1-3; 11 nucleotides align to TRBD1. The CDR3 DNA is TGCGCCAGCGGCACCGGGACAGGGGGCTCTGGAAACACCATATATTTT. Translating it yields CASGTGTGGSGNTIYF.